This T cell receptor beta chain was retrieved from a study of shared clonotypes between healthy human individuals. Study context: A couple of female and three male donors aged 18 to 49 were enrolled. Study-level findings and limits: The study's rarefaction showed incomplete sorted-subset sequencing despite large depth. It was the non-shared clonotypes that had lower generation probabilities than clonotypes shared by all four donors.

Regarding this clone: Antigen: not known.

Trimming left V 9 bases short and J 7 bases short, with 22 bases between. Germline V gene data show CDR1 as SGHDT and CDR2 as YYEEEE. This CDR3 is 15 amino acids long. Generated by immunoSEQ multiplex PCR, the TCRdb table keeps only in-frame clones and is missing some. The sample consists of millions of clones, about 92% of them appearing once. This TCR was sampled from a man aged 18-30 years in good health. Some clones in this sample may be carry-over from other donors' samples. This chain connects TRBV5-6 to TRBJ2-2; a weak D match, TRBD2 (6 bases). Material: naive CD4+ T cells from PBMCs. Documented subset: CD45RA+ positively selected. CDR3 nucleotide sequence: TGTGCCACCAAGGCTAGCGTAAAACGGCACGGGGAGCTGTTTTTT. It codes for CATKASVKRHGELFF.